This passage covers 15 T cell receptor beta chains from one sample sequenced in a study of T cells in tuberculosis. Sequencing was performed with immunoSEQ multiplex PCR; in TCRdb, only in-frame clones are kept and a portion is missing. The top ten hold under 15% of the sample, which has tens of thousands of clones, over 75% seen once. Time point meaning: new active TB diagnosis, blood taken before or within 7 days of starting treatment. Material: PBMCs, obtained at tuberculosis diagnosis. These receptors came from an adult with tuberculosis.

The chain couples TRBV7-2 to TRBJ2-7; 7 bases line up with TRBD1. After removal of 0 bases from V and 2 bases from J, the junction contained 4 bases not matched to a gene. The germline V gene has CDR1 SGHTA and CDR2 FQGNSA. This CDR3 has 15 residues. The CDR3 DNA reads as TGTGCCAGCAGCTTAGCGCCGGGGACAGCCTACGAGCAGTACTTC. Amino acid sequence: CASSLAPGTAYEQYF.

V usage is TRBV29-1 and J usage is TRBJ2-1; 11 nucleotides line up with TRBD2. Losses at the gene ends were 7 bases for V and 9 bases for J; bases not matched to a gene: 5. There are 12 residues in the CDR3. CDR1 and CDR2 (germline): SQVTM, ANQGSEA. CDR3 nucleotides: TGCAGCGGGGCAACTAGCGGGGGTGAGCAGTTCTTC. This codes for CSGATSGGEQFF.

The chain couples TRBV6-5 to TRBJ2-7; TRBD1 agrees at 10 bases. The length of the CDR3 is 16 residues. Germline V gene data show CDR1 as MNHEY and CDR2 as SVGAGI. V was clipped by 4 bases and J by 4 bases; unmatched bases: 10. CDR3: CASSLSSGTGAYEQYF. The CDR3, as DNA: TGTGCCAGCAGTTTATCTTCCGGGACAGGGGCGTACGAGCAGTACTTC.

The rearrangement joins TRBV7-2 to TRBJ2-2; D is unresolved. V lost 5 bases to trimming and J lost 4 bases, with 11 bases between them. Germline V gene data show CDR1 as SGHTA and CDR2 as FQGNSA. CDR3 size: 14 residues. In DNA, the CDR3 is TGTGCCAGCAGCCCTGAGTCGGGCACCGGGGAGCTGTTTTTT. Translation gives CASSPESGTGELFF.

This chain connects TRBV5-1 to TRBJ1-3, with a possible D match to TRBD1 (5 bases). The CDR3 is made up of 15 amino acids. V lost 4 bases to trimming and J lost 1 base, with 12 bases between them. Germline CDR1 SGHRS, CDR2 YFSETQ. CDR3 DNA sequence: TGCGCCAGCAGCCTGGCACCAGGGTCTGGAAACACCATATATTTT. It encodes CASSLAPGSGNTIYF.

This chain links TRBV19 with TRBJ1-1; TRBD1 is a possible D gene (5 bases). The CDR3 consists of 14 residues. The ends were cut back, 5 bases at V and 5 bases at J, with 15 bases in the middle. Per germline, CDR1 LNHDA and CDR2 SQIVND (reference sequence). The CDR3 nucleotides read TGTGCCAGTAGTTCAGGGTGGAGGGCTACTGAAGCTTTCTTT. Translated: CASSSGWRATEAFF. The full variable domain, in which reference TRBV19 and TRBJ1-1 provide the parts outside the CDR3, is DGGITQSPKYLFRKEGQNVTLSCEQNLNHDAMYWYRQDPGQGLRLIYYSQIVNDFQKGDIAEGYSVSREKKESFPLTVTSAQKNPTAFYLCASSSGWRATEAFFGQGTRLTVV.

This clone was picked up one time. The rearrangement joins TRBV7-8 to TRBJ2-3; TRBD2 matches at 10 bases. Germline CDR1 and CDR2: SGHVS and FQNEAQ. V was clipped by 4 bases and J by 4 bases; unmatched bases: 5. This CDR3 is 15 amino acids long. CDR3 nucleotides: TGTGCCAGCAGCTCCCTAGCGGGGGATGCAGATACGCAGTATTTT. It specifies CASSSLAGDADTQYF.

This clone was counted a few times. The rearrangement joins TRBV19 to TRBJ2-7; 7 nucleotides agree with TRBD2. J lost 0 bases, V lost 9 bases, and 23 bases had no gene match. The germline gives CDR1 LNHDA, CDR2 SQIVND (reference sequence). CDR3 length equals 19 residues. The DNA of the CDR3 is TGTGCCAGCCAGAAATCAGCGGGACGGTTCACCATTAACTCCTACGAGCAGTACTTC. Protein: CASQKSAGRFTINSYEQYF. Combining the CDR3 with reference TRBV19 and TRBJ2-7 gives the whole variable domain DGGITQSPKYLFRKEGQNVTLSCEQNLNHDAMYWYRQDPGQGLRLIYYSQIVNDFQKGDIAEGYSVSREKKESFPLTVTSAQKNPTAFYLCASQKSAGRFTINSYEQYFGPGTRLTVT.

V and J are TRBV30 and TRBJ1-2; 7 bases line up with TRBD1. Germline V gene lookup returns CDR1 GTSNPN and CDR2 SVGIG (reference sequence). V was clipped by 5 bases and J by 8 bases; unmatched bases: 5. The CDR3 is made up of 11 amino acids. CDR3 in DNA: TGTGCCTGGCCAAGACAGGGCGGCTACACCTTC. Its translation: CAWPRQGGYTF.

V and J are TRBV4-1 and TRBJ2-1; 7 positions agree with TRBD2. The ends lost 2 bases at V and 3 bases at J; junction bases unmatched: 4. CDR1 is MGHRA and CDR2 is YSYEKL in the germline V gene. The CDR3 has 15 amino acids. The CDR3 loop reads CASSQFERDYNEQFF. The DNA of the CDR3 is TGCGCCAGCAGCCAATTCGAGCGGGACTACAATGAGCAGTTCTTC.

The rearrangement joins TRBV7-2 to TRBJ2-2, with D unresolved. In germline, CDR1 is SGHTA, CDR2 FQGNSA. The V and J ends lost 2 bases and 6 bases respectively, with 7 bases between them. The CDR3 covers 13 residues. CDR3 in DNA: TGTGCCAGCAGCTTACCAGCGTCCGGGGAGCTGTTTTTT. It codes for CASSLPASGELFF.

The genes are TRBV28 and TRBJ1-1; 8 bases match TRBD1. Trimming at V came to 5 bases and at J to 12 bases, leaving 11 bases not matched to a gene. The CDR3 is 13 residues long. Germline V gene lookup returns CDR1 MDHEN and CDR2 SYDVKM. CDR3 nucleotides: TGTGCCAGCAGTGATCGACAGGGGTCGTTTTCTTTCTTT. It specifies CASSDRQGSFSFF.

V usage is TRBV30 and J usage is TRBJ1-4, with a tentative D call TRBD1 (6 bases). CDR1 GTSNPN and CDR2 SVGIG come from the germline V gene (reference sequence). The CDR3 totals 14 residues. V gave up 2 bases and J gave up 4 bases, with 11 bases separating them. The CDR3 region is CAWSPQDSNEKLFF. For the CDR3, the DNA is TGTGCCTGGAGTCCGCAGGACAGTAATGAAAAACTGTTTTTT.

The chain employs TRBV19 and TRBJ1-2; no clear D. The CDR3 is 14 amino acids. Germline loops: CDR1 LNHDA, CDR2 SQIVND (reference sequence). Trimming removed 5 bases at V and 5 bases at J, with 15 bases between. CDR3 DNA: TGTGCCAGTAGTCCCGAGGGCGTCGGGTATGGCTACACCTTC. Translating it yields CASSPEGVGYGYTF. Combining the CDR3 with reference TRBV19 and TRBJ1-2 gives the whole variable domain DGGITQSPKYLFRKEGQNVTLSCEQNLNHDAMYWYRQDPGQGLRLIYYSQIVNDFQKGDIAEGYSVSREKKESFPLTVTSAQKNPTAFYLCASSPEGVGYGYTFGSGTRLTVV.

The V gene is TRBV19, the J gene TRBJ1-2; 7 bases match TRBD1. The germline CDR1 and CDR2 sequences are LNHDA and SQIVND (reference sequence). There are 13 residues in the CDR3. The V gene end was trimmed by 7 bases and the J gene end by 6 bases; junction bases not matched to a gene: 8. The CDR3 reads CASNIRTGDGYTF. CDR3 DNA: TGTGCCAGTAACATCAGGACAGGTGATGGCTACACCTTC.